The 19 T cell receptor beta chains in this list originate from one sample, sequenced in a study of cytomegalovirus exposure and HLA in healthy donors. Profiled with immunoSEQ multiplex PCR; TCRdb holds only in-frame clones, not every one. This table has 120,000 to 150,000 clones, around four fifths appearing once. Sequenced material: PBMCs. Receptors were obtained from a woman aged 30 to 39 in good health and CMV-seronegative.

On this clone: It is unclear where the CDR3 begins or ends on the DNA, so no DNA is shown, and the CDR3 is as TCRdb lists it. V usage is TRBV11-2 and J usage is TRBJ2-7; the table gives TRBD2 as D, unverified against the DNA. CDR1 is SGHAT and CDR2 is FQNNGV in the germline V gene. The CDR3 length is 14 residues, termini included. The CDR3 here is CASSPSGRGYEQYF.

The table lists this clone with a count of one. A junction end diverges from the germline sequence, so it may reflect a read error. The chain combines TRBV7-7 with TRBJ2-7; D may be TRBD1 or TRBD2 (5 bases each). The germline CDR1 and CDR2 sequences are SSHAT and FNYEAQ (reference sequence). The length of the CDR3 is 14 residues. DNA for the CDR3: TGTGCTAGCAGCTTAGACAGTGTTCGGGGCGAGCAGTACTTC. Translating gives CASSLDSVRGEQYF.

This chain connects TRBV7-8 to TRBJ1-3; D gene uncertain. V was cut by 4 bases and J by 4 bases, with 23 bases left in between. This CDR3 comprises 18 residues. Germline CDR1 and CDR2: SGHVS and FQNEAQ. The CDR3 DNA sequence: TGTGCCAGCAGCTCACCCTCGGACCTCGCCCGGGAGGGAAACACCATATATTTT. Protein: CASSSPSDLAREGNTIYF.

The chain recombines TRBV6-1 with TRBJ1-5; TRBD1 matches 10 bases. CDR3 size: 13 residues. With V trimmed by 6 bases and J by 5 bases, 1 base remained unmatched. The V gene's germline CDR1 is MNHNS and CDR2 SASEGT. The CDR3 DNA follows: TGTGCCAGCAGGGGACAGGGGTATCAGCCCCAGCATTTT. Residues: CASRGQGYQPQHF.

The chain combines TRBV5-1 with TRBJ1-3; 7 nucleotides align to TRBD1. The trim removed 4 bases at V and 0 bases at J, leaving 7 bases unmatched. The CDR3 totals 16 residues. The germline V gene encodes CDR1 SGHRS and CDR2 YFSETQ. CDR3 residues: CASSGGDRVSGNTIYF. CDR3 sequence (DNA): TGCGCCAGCAGCGGGGGCGACAGGGTCTCTGGAAACACCATATATTTT.

The rearrangement joins TRBV18 to TRBJ1-6; D might be TRBD1 (6 bases). Germline values: CDR1 KGHSH, CDR2 LQKENI. V lost 5 bases and J lost 6, with 14 bases in between. This CDR3 has 15 amino acids. CDR3 sequence (DNA): TGTGCCAGCTCAGCCGGACAGTTGGCTAATTCACCCCTCCACTTT. Amino acid sequence: CASSAGQLANSPLHF.

The genes are TRBV6-5 and TRBJ1-1; D remains ambiguous. This CDR3 contains 11 residues. Trimming removed 0 bases at V and 10 bases at J, with 6 bases between. Germline V lookup: CDR1 MNHEY, CDR2 SVGAGI. CDR3 nucleotides: TGTGCCAGCAGTTACTCAGGGAGAGCTTTCTTT. Amino acid sequence: CASSYSGRAFF.

This chain uses TRBV7-2 with TRBJ1-6, with 10 bases fitting TRBD1. CDR1 is SGHTA and CDR2 is FQGNSA in the germline V gene. The CDR3 is made up of 17 amino acids. V dropped 1 base and J dropped 2; count of bases not matched to a gene: 2. As DNA, the CDR3 is TGTGCCAGCAGCTTAGGGACAGGGGGTCCCTATAATTCACCCCTCCACTTT. Encoded protein: CASSLGTGGPYNSPLHF.

This clone came up once. The chain carries TRBV19 and TRBJ1-1; 7 bases agree with TRBD1. There are 14 residues in the CDR3. After removal of 0 bases from V and 11 bases from J, the junction contained 9 bases not matched to a gene. CDR1 and CDR2 (germline): LNHDA, SQIVND (reference sequence). The CDR3 loop reads CASSIDLGRGYAFF. For the CDR3, the DNA is TGTGCCAGTAGTATAGATCTCGGCAGGGGGTACGCTTTCTTT.

The chain joins TRBV9 to TRBJ1-1, with D possibly being TRBD1 (5 bases). The germline CDR1 and CDR2 sequences are SGDLS and YYNGEE. V was cut by 0 bases and J by 5 bases, with 17 bases left in between. The CDR3 is 16 residues long. This CDR3 is CASSVGQGIGMTEAFF. The CDR3 DNA sequence: TGTGCCAGCAGCGTAGGTCAGGGCATAGGAATGACTGAAGCTTTCTTT.

This chain links TRBV6-5 with TRBJ2-4; 8 nucleotides line up with TRBD1. The V gene end was trimmed by 5 bases and the J gene end by 1 base; junction bases not matched to a gene: 1. The germline V gene encodes CDR1 MNHEY and CDR2 SVGAGI. The CDR3 is made up of 14 amino acids. In DNA, the CDR3 is TGTGCCAGCAGTCGACAGGGGGCCAAAAACATTCAGTACTTC. Its protein product is CASSRQGAKNIQYF.

The V call is TRBV5-1, the J call TRBJ2-3; D possibly corresponds to TRBD2 (5 bases). The germline V gene encodes CDR1 SGHRS and CDR2 YFSETQ. The V end lost 3 bases, the J end lost 1 base, and 9 bases lay between the germline ends. This CDR3 is 14 amino acids long. This CDR3 reads CASSSRTGTDTQYF. The CDR3 nucleotides are TGCGCCAGCAGCTCCCGGACTGGCACAGATACGCAGTATTTT.

The chain combines TRBV2 with TRBJ2-7; D is uncertain. The V end was cut by 5 bases, the J end by 2 bases, with 10 bases between. This CDR3 has 13 residues. Germline values: CDR1 SNHLY, CDR2 FYNNEI. The CDR3 here is CASSSRLAYEQYF. CDR3 nucleotide sequence: TGTGCCAGCAGTTCAAGACTGGCCTACGAGCAGTACTTC.

This chain joins TRBV4-3 and TRBJ2-4; 11 bases match TRBD2. Germline V CDR1 and CDR2: LGHNA, YSLEER. With V trimmed by 0 bases and J by 0 bases, 7 bases remained unmatched. The length of the CDR3 is 19 residues. In nucleotides, the CDR3 is TGCGCCAGCAGCCAAGAATTGGTAGCGGGGGGGTTAGCCAAAAACATTCAGTACTTC. Amino acid sequence: CASSQELVAGGLAKNIQYF.

The chain joins TRBV5-4 to TRBJ1-2, with TRBD1 matching 10 bases. The CDR3 runs 16 residues. Germline-derived CDR1 and CDR2 are SGHNT and YYREEE (reference sequence). The ends lost 0 bases at V and 6 bases at J; junction bases unmatched: 8. In nucleotides, the CDR3 is TGTGCCAGCAGCTTGGACCCGGGACAGGGGCAGGATGGCTACACCTTC. Amino acids: CASSLDPGQGQDGYTF.

The CDR3 region is CASSSRTGGTSYEQYF. DNA of the CDR3: TGTGCCAGCTCTTCCAGGACAGGGGGCACGTCCTACGAGCAGTACTTC. This chain uses TRBV18 with TRBJ2-7; TRBD1 agrees at 11 bases. The length of the CDR3 is 16 residues. Unmatched junction bases numbered 8, after V lost 6 bases and J lost 1 base. The germline V gene encodes CDR1 KGHSH and CDR2 LQKENI.

DNA for the CDR3: TGTGCCAGCTCACCTAACCTACAGGGGGCGGGGGAGCAGTACTTC. Translating it yields CASSPNLQGAGEQYF. The chain has TRBV18 and TRBJ2-7; 9 nucleotides align to TRBD1. After removal of 3 bases from V and 7 bases from J, the junction contained 10 bases not matched to a gene. The CDR3 spans 15 residues. Germline loops: CDR1 KGHSH, CDR2 LQKENI.

This chain uses TRBV5-1 with TRBJ2-7; D might be TRBD2 (7 bases). The length of the CDR3 is 14 residues. Germline CDR1 SGHRS, CDR2 YFSETQ. V lost 0 bases and J 6 bases, leaving 13 bases between the germline ends. CDR3 amino acids: CASSLGAGEGEQYF. The CDR3 DNA sequence: TGCGCCAGCAGCTTGGGGGCAGGGGAGGGCGAGCAGTACTTC.

This chain joins TRBV5-1 and TRBJ2-1, with 9 nucleotides matching TRBD2. Germline V gene sequence: CDR1 SGHRS, CDR2 YFSETQ. The CDR3 runs 15 residues. V lost 0 bases, J lost 5 bases, and 3 bases stayed unmatched. CDR3 sequence reads: CASSLVLAGNNEQFF. The DNA of the CDR3 is TGCGCCAGCAGCTTGGTTCTAGCGGGGAACAATGAGCAGTTCTTC.